This entry concerns a single TCR beta chain. These data originate in a study of blood T cell repertoires in COVID-19. On the study more broadly: From the United States, Italy and Spain came samples of acute and convalescent COVID-19. PBMCs, B-cell-depleted T cells, or T cells were the source of the cDNA or gDNA that made up the material.

Authors' data handling: Reference gene primer amplification gave nucleated cell count estimates. TCRdb's table, derived via immunoSEQ multiplex PCR, lists solely in-frame clones and lacks some. Clone size and V and J calls were adopted from that table, with D and trimming inferred from the DNA. The table records roughly 190,000 clones, about 76% of them present only once. The source of this sequence is a woman in her forties or fifties with active or convalescent COVID-19. The sequencing input was peripheral blood.

In DNA form, the CDR3 reads TGTGCCAGCAGTGAATCGGTAGGGGCAGGCTATGGCTACACCTTC. Translation gives CASSESVGAGYGYTF. The chain recombines TRBV6-1 with TRBJ1-2; D perhaps matches TRBD1 (5 bases). In germline, CDR1 is MNHNS, CDR2 SASEGT. V was pared by 2 bases and J by 4 bases, with 14 bases between. CDR3 length equals 15 residues.